This T cell receptor beta chain emerged from a study of blood T cell repertoires in COVID-19. Study in general: Whether acute or convalescent, the COVID-19 samples came from the United States, Italy and Spain. PBMCs, B-cell-depleted T cells, or T cells provided the cDNA or gDNA that made up the material.

Those enrolled in Seattle joined during active infection and were followed longitudinally afterward. Authors' processing steps: Reference gene primer amplification gave estimated nucleated cell counts. The assay was immunoSEQ multiplex PCR, and TCRdb's table has in-frame clones only and misses some. The V and J calls and the clone size are those of that table, but D and trimming were determined from the DNA. The table lists roughly 160,000 clones, around 79% of them singletons. The TCR originated in a woman aged 60-75 years with COVID-19, enrolled during active disease. Sequencing was performed on peripheral blood.

The CDR3 DNA reads TGTGCCAGCAGTGATAAAGTAGCGGGAGGTCCCCAAGAGACCCAGTACTTC. Translating it yields CASSDKVAGGPQETQYF. The V and J genes are TRBV2 and TRBJ2-5; 10 bases match TRBD2. The CDR3 runs to 17 residues. V dropped 3 bases and J dropped 1; count of bases not matched to a gene: 8. The germline V gene encodes CDR1 SNHLY and CDR2 FYNNEI.